The T cell receptor beta chain under discussion was sequenced for a study of T-cell reconstitution after alpha-beta-depleted transplantation in children. There are many counts of this clonotype. It was with unique molecular identifiers that the TCRbeta library was prepared. TCRdb re-called the PCR reads with MiXCR, one entry per CDR3 protein. The sample yields about 92,000 distinct CDR3 sequences, 12% seen once. The CDR3 spans 14 residues. The V gene lost 0 bases and the J gene lost 7 bases, with 12 bases spanning the gap. Germline V CDR1 and CDR2: SGHTA, FQGNSA. The genes are TRBV7-2 and TRBJ1-1; D uncertain. The receptor comes from a human donor who donated a stem cell graft to a child with inherited bone marrow failure. The sequencing used PBMCs from the stem cell graft donor, collected from the stem cell graft. CDR3: CASSLAWKGDEAFF. CDR3 DNA sequence: TGTGCCAGCAGCTTAGCTTGGAAGGGAGATGAAGCTTTCTTT.